The present T cell receptor beta chain was sequenced within a study of blood T cells in healthy people across ages. Study findings and constraints: Older age coincided with a roughly linear decline in TCR beta diversity per million T cells.

This clonotype turned up a few times. Its antigen is unidentified. Together with a sample-barcoded 5' primer, a J-beta primer mix was included in a second PCR lasting roughly 6 to 12 cycles. The template-switch adaptor, which had 12 random nucleotides, put a tag on each cDNA molecule. TCRdb re-called the 5' RACE reads through MiXCR, storing one row per CDR3 protein. The sample yields 650,000 to 800,000 distinct CDR3 sequences, more than 40% seen once. A minimum of 5 micrograms of total RNA was extracted per sample. V was trimmed by 0 bases and J by 4 bases, leaving 9 bases between them. There are 13 residues in the CDR3. CDR1 DFQATT and CDR2 SNEGSKA come from the germline V gene (reference sequence).

The TCR comes from a man in his 60s in good health. The V gene is TRBV20-1, the J gene TRBJ1-2; a weak D match, TRBD1 (6 bases). Sequences were obtained from blood. In DNA, the CDR3 is TGCAGTGCTAGAGATGCAGGGGTCTATGGCTACACCTTC. Amino acid sequence: CSARDAGVYGYTF.